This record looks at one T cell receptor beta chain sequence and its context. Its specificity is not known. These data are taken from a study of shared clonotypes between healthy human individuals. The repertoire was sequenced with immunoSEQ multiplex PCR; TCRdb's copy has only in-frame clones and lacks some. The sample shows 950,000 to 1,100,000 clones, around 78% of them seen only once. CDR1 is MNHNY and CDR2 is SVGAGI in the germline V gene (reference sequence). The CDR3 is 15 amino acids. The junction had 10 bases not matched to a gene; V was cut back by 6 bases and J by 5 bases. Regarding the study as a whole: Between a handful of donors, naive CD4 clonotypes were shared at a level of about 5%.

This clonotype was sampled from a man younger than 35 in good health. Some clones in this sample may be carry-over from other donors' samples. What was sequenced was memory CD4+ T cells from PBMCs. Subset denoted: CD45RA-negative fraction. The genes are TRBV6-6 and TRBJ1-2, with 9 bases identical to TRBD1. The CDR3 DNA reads TGTGCCAGCAGAGCTACAGGGGGCTTAGATTATGGCTACACCTTC. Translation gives CASRATGGLDYGYTF.